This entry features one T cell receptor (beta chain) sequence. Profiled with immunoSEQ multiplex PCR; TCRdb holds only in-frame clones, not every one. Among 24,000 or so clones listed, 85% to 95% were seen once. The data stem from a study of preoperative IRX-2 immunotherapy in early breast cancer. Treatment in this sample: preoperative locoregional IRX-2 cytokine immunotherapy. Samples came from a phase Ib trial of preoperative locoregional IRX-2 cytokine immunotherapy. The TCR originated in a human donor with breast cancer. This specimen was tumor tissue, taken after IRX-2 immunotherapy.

The CDR3 region has the DNA TGTGCCAGCAGTCACAGGGGGAAACCCTATGGCTACACCTTC. Translating it yields CASSHRGKPYGYTF. The chain has TRBV7-9 and TRBJ1-2, with 8 positions matching TRBD1. The CDR3 length is 14 residues. With V trimmed by 6 bases and J by 4 bases, 7 bases remained unmatched. CDR1 and CDR2 (germline): SEHNR, FQNEAQ (reference sequence).